This TCR beta chain was sequenced for a study of T cells in Graves' hyperthyroidism and ophthalmopathy (dated by TCRdb to about 2019). For the wider study: Peripheral blood samples were taken at the time of initial diagnosis, prior to any treatment. TCR V-J signatures able to tell the groups apart were searched for in a discovery cohort of 90 to 100 patients, of whom more than 40 had Graves' ophthalmopathy and 55 to 60 had stable Graves' hyperthyroidism. Prospective prediction of ophthalmopathy was tested in an independent validation cohort of some 20 hyperthyroidism patients and 15 to 17 patients who later progressed to ophthalmopathy. The 80 to 100 discovery patients were randomly divided into training and test sets at a 7:3 ratio. In addition, the study compared T-cell repertoires in thyroid tissue and in blood from a handful of Graves' hyperthyroidism patients. Once sampling was done, hyperthyroidism patients were given methimazole at a starting dose of 30 mg daily, whereas ophthalmopathy patients were given high-dose intravenous methylprednisolone. The paper reports TCR Vbeta CDR3 sequencing of more than 120 peripheral blood samples: over 40 ophthalmopathy, fewer than 85 hyperthyroidism and around 17 progressor patients. The study at large found these results: During validation, the model predicted progression to ophthalmopathy a median of around 6 months ahead of onset, with 60% to 71% sensitivity and 72% to 80% specificity. No statistical method was used to fix the sample size in advance, and group allocation was not hidden from the investigators. Most expanded thyroid clonotypes (frequency above 0.001) were also found in blood, which suggests that blood repertoires may mirror thyroid immune responses. In cross-validation, a model built on a 13 V-J signature told ophthalmopathy apart from stable hyperthyroidism with 87.88% sensitivity and approximately 84% specificity, and in testing the same model reached 80%/75%.

Ophthalmopathy patients had moderately to severely active disease, Clinical Activity Score of at least 3, NOSPECS grade of at least 4, and duration under 3 months. Any patient with an uncontrolled infection, another autoimmune disease, pregnancy or lactation was excluded. Diagnoses were based on clinical symptoms, serum thyroxine and TRAb, thyroid ultrasound and orbital computed tomography. PBMCs were isolated from roughly 10 ml of fresh peripheral blood by Ficoll-Paque density gradient centrifugation. Total RNA was extracted with Trizol reagent, and quality was checked on an Agilent 2100 Bioanalyzer. Many counts were recorded for this clonotype. Its antigen is not yet known. It has no much larger one-base neighbor in the sample; base qualities were not kept. The TCR beta CDR3 regions were amplified from the RNA transcripts. A first-round RT-PCR of the TCR CDR3 used the HTBI primer set with the Qiagen OneStep RT-PCR kit. Libraries were constructed in a second round of multiplex PCR, after which size selection and purification were carried out. The libraries were sequenced on an Illumina HiSeq2000 using paired-end 100 bp reads. As for how the authors treated the data: SOAPnuke was used to process the raw data, with reads discarded if the reads contained adapters or uncalled bases, had a mean Phred below 15, or lacked an exact constant-primer or identifier match. COPE v1.2.5 was used to merge the high-quality paired reads, and each unique nucleotide sequence was defined as a clonotype. Clonotypes were aligned to IMGT TRBV, TRBD and TRBJ reference segments using MiTCR v1.1. Analysis was restricted to V-J combinations with a frequency above 0.0001, which covered 99.2% of repertoires. A TCS score was defined as the ratio between F50 (clonal expansion) and ExV (chaos), using BLOSUM62-based TCRdist between CDR3 peptides within each V-J. Welch's t-statistics and random forest reduced roughly 500 V-J features to fewer than 15, which were used in a naive Bayes classifier (R e1071). TCRdb trimmed the raw reads at Q25, called clones with MiXCR and kept productive beta chains. Each CDR3 protein appears once, grouped with its most common genes and DNA. The V and J calls were not made by the authors but by TCRdb's processing. This sample is represented by about 500,000 distinct CDR3 sequences; about 15% of them were singletons. 17% of the sample is in the top ten clones.

V gives up 1 base and J gives up 2 bases, and the segment between their germline ends measures 21 bases. The CDR3 spans 18 residues, from the cysteine through the phenylalanine. Only CDR3 DNA remains: 54 bases, in frame from the first base. The germline V gene encodes CDR1 MDHEN and CDR2 SYDVKM. What was sequenced was blood. This TCR was recovered from a woman under 30 with Graves' ophthalmopathy. The chain is encoded by TRBV28 joined to TRBJ2-7, and perhaps TRBD1 as D gene, on 6 matching bases. The sequenced DNA: TGTGCCAGCAGTTTATCCTACTCCTCCGGGACAAAAACCTACGAGCAGTACTTC. It translates as CASSLSYSSGTKTYEQYF.